A single sample is the source of the 19 T cell receptor beta chains below, sequenced in a study of shared clonotypes between healthy human individuals (dated by TCRdb to 2018 to 2021). Library construction relied on the immunoSEQ multiplex PCR assay. TCRdb retrieved this table from immuneACCESS and kept in-frame rearrangements only. Not all clones are present; in checked studies, unresolved V genes account for under half, and no reason is known for the remainder. This sample is represented by a few hundred thousand clones; 77% of them were singletons. In total, the top ten clones hold 12% of the sample. Sequenced input: PBMCs. The receptors come from a woman between 35 and 50 years old in good health. Some clones in this sample may be carry-over from other donors' samples.

The V call is TRBV5-1, the J call TRBJ1-2; TRBD1 matches 8 bases. Germline V gene data show CDR1 as SGHRS and CDR2 as YFSETQ. J lost 7 bases, V lost 7 bases, and 6 bases had no gene match. The CDR3 covers 12 residues. The CDR3 DNA sequence: TGCGCCAGCGGGGAGACAGGGGTTGGCTACACCTTC. Protein sequence: CASGETGVGYTF.

The chain links TRBV7-2 to TRBJ2-1; D possibly corresponds to TRBD1 (6 bases). The CDR3 is 13 residues long. V was clipped by 5 bases and J by 8 bases, with 13 bases between them. CDR1 and CDR2 from the germline V gene are SGHTA and FQGNSA. CDR3 in DNA: TGTGCCAGCAGCATCACAGGGACCCATGAGCAGTTCTTC. As protein: CASSITGTHEQFF.

The table lists this clone with a few counts. A far more abundant clone sits one base away, making this likely a read error. The final CDR3 position lacks the conserved phenylalanine or tryptophan, pointing to a likely read error. The chain combines TRBV7-8 with TRBJ2-7; D tentatively fits TRBD1 or TRBD2 (6 bases each). With 5 bases removed from V and 6 bases from J, the gap between germline ends came to 11 bases. The CDR3 is 12 residues long. Looked up from germline, CDR1 is SGHVS and CDR2 is FQNEAQ. CDR3 coding DNA: TGTGCCAGCAGCCACGGGGGCGGCGAGCAGTACCTC. It encodes CASSHGGGEQYL.

The V and J genes are TRBV9 and TRBJ2-3; the match to TRBD2 covers 7 bases. Germline lookup yields CDR1 SGDLS and CDR2 YYNGEE. This CDR3 is built from 16 residues. V trimming: 0 bases; J trimming: 0 bases; junction bases outside the gene matches: 4. This chain's CDR3 is CASSVGSSGSTDTQYF. The CDR3 DNA sequence: TGTGCCAGCAGCGTAGGTTCTAGCGGTAGCACAGATACGCAGTATTTT. Looking up the rest from reference TRBV9 and TRBJ2-3 gives the full variable domain: DSGVTQTPKHLITATGQRVTLRCSPRSGDLSVYWYQQSLDQGLQFLIQYYNGEERAKGNILERFSAQQFPDLHSELNLSSLELGDSALYFCASSVGSSGSTDTQYFGPGTRLTVL.

Comments on this clone: A much larger clone differs from this one at a single base, so this may be a read error. The conserved final phenylalanine or tryptophan is absent from the CDR3, which likely points to a read error. V and J are TRBV27 and TRBJ1-4; 7 nucleotides agree with TRBD1. J was trimmed by 10 bases and V by 6 bases; bases with no gene match: 2. The germline V gene has CDR1 MNHEY and CDR2 SMNVEV (reference sequence). The CDR3 loop spans 11 amino acids. CDR3 coding DNA: TGTGCCAGCAGGGCAGGGGGAAAACTGTTTTTA. This translates into CASRAGGKLFL.

The chain employs TRBV7-9 and TRBJ2-7; D is possibly TRBD1 or TRBD2 (6 bases each). V lost 9 bases and J 2 bases, leaving 23 bases between the germline ends. This CDR3 spans 16 amino acids. Germline V gene data show CDR1 as SEHNR and CDR2 as FQNEAQ (reference sequence). Here the CDR3 reads CASRGMYGQTAYEQYF. The CDR3 bases are TGTGCCAGTCGCGGGATGTATGGACAGACTGCCTACGAGCAGTACTTC.

The V gene is TRBV7-9, the J gene TRBJ1-2, with TRBD1 as a possible D gene (5 bases). V lost 2 bases, J lost 4 bases, and 14 bases lay in between. Germline assignment: CDR1 SEHNR and CDR2 FQNEAQ (reference sequence). The CDR3 contains 15 residues. CDR3 sequence: CASSLTGTSLYGYTF. CDR3 coding DNA: TGTGCCAGCAGCTTAACCGGGACGTCCCTCTATGGCTACACCTTC.

This clone occurred a few times. The chain recombines TRBV4-2 with TRBJ2-5; 10 nucleotides match TRBD2. The DNA end favors TRBJ2-7, so the J call may be wrong. Germline V CDR1 and CDR2: LGHNA, YNFKEQ. The CDR3 runs 17 residues. The chain's CDR3 is CASSQESPAGGPYEQYF. Here the CDR3 DNA reads TGTGCCAGCAGCCAAGAAAGCCCAGCGGGAGGGCCCTACGAGCAGTACTTC.

V and J are TRBV11-2 and TRBJ1-2; D call uncertain. V lost 0 bases to trimming and J lost 2 bases, with 7 bases between them. CDR1 is SGHAT, CDR2 FQNNGV, per germline. This CDR3 is built from 14 residues. The CDR3 sequence is CASSLDHSNYGYTF. CDR3 nucleotides: TGTGCCAGCAGCTTAGACCACAGCAACTATGGCTACACCTTC.

V gene TRBV7-2 combines with J gene TRBJ1-2, with D perhaps TRBD1 (5 bases). The CDR3 sequence is 13 residues long. Germline lookup yields CDR1 SGHTA and CDR2 FQGNSA. V lost 1 base to trimming and J lost 7 bases, with 10 bases between them. CDR3 residues: CASSLVEDIGYTF. As DNA, the CDR3 is TGTGCCAGCAGCTTAGTGGAGGACATTGGCTACACCTTC.

V is TRBV15 and J is TRBJ1-2; no clear D. This CDR3 is 18 amino acids long. From germline, CDR1 is LNHNV and CDR2 YYDKDF (reference sequence). V gave up 5 bases and J gave up 3 bases, with 25 bases separating them. CDR3 residues: CATSPVKGRMKGYYGYTF. As DNA, the CDR3 is TGTGCCACCAGCCCCGTGAAGGGAAGGATGAAAGGCTACTATGGCTACACCTTC.

This chain links TRBV25-1 with TRBJ1-2, with no clear D. With 1 base removed from V and 3 bases from J, the gap between germline ends came to 9 bases. The CDR3 loop spans 14 amino acids. CDR1 and CDR2 from the germline V gene are MGHDK and SYGVNS. In nucleotides, the CDR3 is TGTGCCAGCAGTGAATCTGGGGTTCACTATGGCTACACCTTC. Translated, it gives CASSESGVHYGYTF.

Only one count was recorded for this clone. One base separates it from a far larger clone, so it is likely a read error. Other nucleotide sequences in the sample specify the same CDR3. The V and J genes are TRBV28 and TRBJ1-5, with TRBD1 matching 9 bases. This CDR3 contains 14 residues. Germline values: CDR1 MDHEN, CDR2 SYDVKM. The CDR3 nucleotides are TGTGCCAGCCGGACAGGGGATAGCAACCAGCCCCAGCATTTT. It translates to CASRTGDSNQPQHF. Full variable domain (missing parts from reference TRBV28 and TRBJ1-5): DVKVTQSSRYLVKRTGEKVFLECVQDMDHENMFWYRQDPGLGLRLIYFSYDVKMKEKGDIPEGYSVSREKKERFSLILESASTNQTSMYLCASRTGDSNQPQHFGDGTRLSIL.

The chain employs TRBV7-9 and TRBJ2-1; TRBD2 matches 9 bases. Trimming at V came to 5 bases and at J to 6 bases, leaving 11 bases not matched to a gene. The CDR3 length is 16 residues. Germline V gene lookup returns CDR1 SEHNR and CDR2 FQNEAQ (reference sequence). For the CDR3, the DNA is TGTGCCAGCAGCCAAGATGAAGGTAGCGGGAGCAATGAGCAGTTCTTC. This codes for CASSQDEGSGSNEQFF.

Note on this clone: A much more abundant neighbour one base away suggests this may be a read error. V usage is TRBV4-2 and J usage is TRBJ2-7; 13 bases fit TRBD2. The germline CDR1 and CDR2 sequences are LGHNA and YNFKEQ. This CDR3 comprises 18 residues. CDR3 in amino acids: CASSQEGTGLAGPYEQCF. DNA of the CDR3: TGTGCCAGCAGCCAAGAGGGGACGGGACTAGCGGGACCCTACGAGCAGTGCTTC.

The chain couples TRBV27 to TRBJ2-1; no firm D call. This CDR3 has 13 residues. Germline V gene sequence: CDR1 MNHEY, CDR2 SMNVEV (reference sequence). V was clipped by 2 bases and J by 2 bases, with 4 bases between them. DNA for the CDR3: TGTGCCAGCAGTTTACTTACCTACAATGAGCAGTTCTTC. Residues: CASSLLTYNEQFF.

CDR3 sequence reads: CASSAGTPPGNTIYF. CDR3 coding DNA: TGTGCCAGCAGTGCCGGGACCCCGCCTGGAAACACCATATATTTT. The chain employs TRBV2 and TRBJ1-3, with D possibly matching TRBD1 (5 bases). V was shortened by 4 bases and J by 2 bases, with 12 bases between the two germline ends. The germline gives CDR1 SNHLY, CDR2 FYNNEI. The CDR3 extends over 15 amino acids.

The rearrangement joins TRBV27 to TRBJ2-5; TRBD2 aligns across 8 bases. The CDR3 spans 15 residues. Germline V CDR1 and CDR2: MNHEY, SMNVEV (reference sequence). V was clipped by 7 bases and J by 4 bases; unmatched bases: 11. The CDR3 DNA reads TGTGCCAGCACCTTCCGTCGGGGGGGATCAGAGACCCAGTACTTC. Amino acid sequence: CASTFRRGGSETQYF.

This clone was detected a few times. The same CDR3 can be traced to other DNA sequences in this sample. V and J are TRBV28 and TRBJ2-1, with D maybe TRBD2 (6 bases). V gave up 0 bases and J gave up 0 bases, with 9 bases separating them. Germline CDR1 reads MDHEN; CDR2 reads SYDVKM. This CDR3 has 16 amino acids. In DNA form, the CDR3 reads TGTGCCAGCAGTTTATGGCGGGGAAGCTCCTACAATGAGCAGTTCTTC. Protein: CASSLWRGSSYNEQFF.